The 18 T cell receptor beta chains below come from one sample, sequenced in a study of T-cell memory formation after mild COVID-19. In TCRdb, the 5' RACE reads were re-called with MiXCR into one record per CDR3 protein. The table records 530,000 or so distinct CDR3 sequences, around a sixth of them present only once. What was sequenced was PBMCs or a T cell subset sorted from them (not recorded which). The origin of the receptors is an adult woman who had mild COVID-19 (a few samples of this study predate the infection). Cell type and time point are not known.

The chain employs TRBV27 and TRBJ2-3, with D perhaps matching TRBD1 (5 bases). This CDR3 contains 15 residues. Per germline, CDR1 MNHEY and CDR2 SMNVEV (reference sequence). V lost 2 bases and J 9 bases, leaving 18 bases between the germline ends. The CDR3 coding sequence is TGTGCCAGCAGTTTAAGGGGAACGTGGGGTGAGACGCAGTATTTT. As protein: CASSLRGTWGETQYF.

This chain connects TRBV5-4 to TRBJ1-4; D not certain. This CDR3 region has 14 residues. V was pared by 4 bases and J by 7 bases, with 14 bases between. The germline V gene encodes CDR1 SGHNT and CDR2 YYREEE (reference sequence). DNA of the CDR3: TGTGCCAGCAGCAAAAAAGAAGAGGTTGAAAAACTGTTTTTT. Translation gives CASSKKEEVEKLFF.

This clonotype was counted many times. The CDR3 region is CASSLGGGTEAFF. CDR3 sequence (DNA): TGTGCCAGCAGCCTGGGGGGGGGCACTGAAGCTTTCTTT. The V gene is TRBV12-3 or TRBV12-4, the J gene TRBJ1-1, with a tentative D call TRBD1 (5 bases). The CDR3 runs 13 residues. V lost 6 bases to trimming and J lost 4 bases, with 12 bases between them.

This clonotype was picked up a small number of times. This rearrangement joins TRBV7-9 to TRBJ1-1; D call uncertain. Germline V CDR1 and CDR2: SEHNR, FQNEAQ (reference sequence). V lost 1 base, J lost 0 bases, and 9 bases lay in between. The CDR3 loop spans 15 amino acids. CDR3: CASSLDEVLNTEAFF. CDR3 nucleotides: TGTGCCAGCAGCTTAGATGAGGTTTTGAACACTGAAGCTTTCTTT.

The V gene is TRBV30, the J gene TRBJ2-3; possible D gene TRBD1, 5 bases. Trimming cost V 4 bases and J 7 bases, with 15 bases left between them. The V gene's germline CDR1 is GTSNPN and CDR2 SVGIG (reference sequence). The CDR3 length is 13 residues. The CDR3 sequence is CAWNPARGYTQYF. The CDR3 DNA is TGTGCCTGGAACCCAGCTAGGGGATATACGCAGTATTTT. The full variable domain, rest sourced from reference TRBV30 and TRBJ2-3, is SQTIHQWPATLVQPVGSPLSLECTVEGTSNPNLYWYRQAAGRGLQLLFYSVGIGQISSEVPQNLSASRPQDRQFILSSKKLLLSDSGFYLCAWNPARGYTQYFGPGTRLTVL.

Of note for this clonotype: A much larger clone differs by one base, so this may be a read error. The CDR3 DNA sequence: TGCGCCATCAGCTTGGTGGGGAACAACTATGGCTACACCTTC. Its protein is CAISLVGNNYGYTF. The chain joins TRBV5-1 to TRBJ1-2; D unclear. Germline V lookup: CDR1 SGHRS, CDR2 YFSETQ. CDR3 length: 14 amino acids.

This chain connects TRBV19 to TRBJ1-5; 8 positions agree with TRBD1. CDR1 is LNHDA and CDR2 is SQIVND in the germline V gene (reference sequence). V lost 5 bases and J lost 2; bases outside the gene matches: 8. CDR3 length equals 16 residues. Here the CDR3 DNA reads TGTGCCAGTAGTCCCCCAGGGGGCGCGGGCAATCAGCCCCAGCATTTT. Residues: CASSPPGGAGNQPQHF.

This clonotype was seen more than once but under ten times. The chain uses TRBV6-4 and TRBJ1-2, with D unresolved. Looked up from germline, CDR1 is MRHNA and CDR2 is SNTAGT. CDR3 length: 17 amino acids. The V and J ends lost 3 bases and 5 bases respectively, with 22 bases between them. CDR3 sequence (DNA): TGTGCCAGCAGTGAAGACGCTGCTGGGAATAACTGGTATGGCTACACCTTC. Amino acid sequence: CASSEDAAGNNWYGYTF.

This chain connects TRBV11-2 to TRBJ2-1; no clear D. With 1 base removed from V and 4 bases from J, the gap between germline ends came to 11 bases. CDR3 length: 15 residues. Germline V gives CDR1 SGHAT, CDR2 FQNNGV. The CDR3 loop reads CASSLAEQNYNEQFF. In DNA, the CDR3 is TGTGCCAGCAGCTTAGCGGAACAGAATTACAATGAGCAGTTCTTC.

The chain couples TRBV7-8 to TRBJ2-1; 11 bases fit TRBD2. The CDR3 extends over 15 amino acids. CDR1 SGHVS and CDR2 FQNEAQ come from the germline V gene. With 6 bases clipped from V and 5 bases from J, the junction kept 6 bases outside the gene matches. The CDR3 protein is CASRIRLAGNNEQFF. As DNA, the CDR3 is TGTGCCAGCAGGATAAGACTAGCGGGGAACAATGAGCAGTTCTTC.

This clonotype was seen only a few times. The J gene is TRBJ1-4, the V gene TRBV20-1, with D tentatively TRBD1 (5 bases). The germline gives CDR1 DFQATT, CDR2 SNEGSKA (reference sequence). V was clipped by 1 base and J by 5 bases, with 14 bases between them. CDR3 length equals 15 residues. The CDR3 here is CSARAGGTWNEKLFF. The CDR3 nucleotides read TGCAGTGCTAGAGCAGGCGGGACCTGGAATGAAAAACTGTTTTTT.

The sample holds many counts of this clonotype. The rearrangement uses TRBV7-2 and TRBJ2-7, with a possible D match to TRBD2 (6 bases). Germline V gene lookup returns CDR1 SGHTA and CDR2 FQGNSA. The CDR3 length is 16 residues. V dropped 0 bases and J dropped 0 bases, with 12 bases sitting between them. The CDR3 reads CASSLAAGPPSYEQYF. The CDR3 nucleotides read TGTGCCAGCAGCTTAGCGGCGGGGCCGCCCTCCTACGAGCAGTACTTC.

There are a few counts of this clonotype. The J gene is TRBJ1-4, the V gene TRBV7-9; unclear D gene. The CDR3 extends over 14 amino acids. V lost 2 bases to trimming and J lost 5 bases, with 9 bases between them. Germline values: CDR1 SEHNR, CDR2 FQNEAQ (reference sequence). In DNA, the CDR3 is TGTGCCAGCAGCTTATCAGACGGGAATGAAAAACTGTTTTTT. Translation: CASSLSDGNEKLFF.

V usage is TRBV6-2 or TRBV6-3 and J usage is TRBJ2-2; perhaps TRBD2 as D (5 bases). CDR3 length: 15 residues. The germline V gene has CDR1 MNHEY and CDR2 SVGEGT. With 6 bases removed from V and 6 bases from J, the gap between germline ends came to 17 bases. For the CDR3, the DNA is TGTGCCAGCAGCCCCACTAGGGCCGGTGCCGGGGAGCTGTTTTTT. The encoded protein is CASSPTRAGAGELFF.

This clonotype was seen only once. The V gene is TRBV7-9, the J gene TRBJ1-2; 7 nucleotides agree with TRBD1. V shed 2 bases, J shed 8 bases, and the junction held 5 bases outside the gene matches. This CDR3 comprises 13 residues. Germline V lookup: CDR1 SEHNR, CDR2 FQNEAQ (reference sequence). CDR3 DNA: TGTGCCAGCAGCTTAAGAGACAGGGAGGGCTACACCTTC. Amino acid sequence: CASSLRDREGYTF.

This rearrangement joins TRBV10-3 to TRBJ2-3, with D possibly matching TRBD1 (5 bases). The CDR3 covers 14 residues. V lost 2 bases and J 10 bases, leaving 16 bases between the germline ends. Looked up from germline, CDR1 is ENHRY and CDR2 is SYGVKD. CDR3: CAISETGNQGSQYF. The CDR3 nucleotides read TGTGCCATCAGTGAGACCGGTAATCAGGGTTCGCAGTATTTT.

This clonotype showed up just a few times. The V call is TRBV12-3 or TRBV12-4, the J call TRBJ2-3, with D hard to call. Trimming shortened V by 2 bases and J by 0 bases, and 12 bases separated the two germline ends. The CDR3 contains 16 residues. This chain's CDR3 is CASSLNGPSSTDTQYF. CDR3 DNA: TGTGCCAGCAGTTTAAACGGCCCCTCTAGCACAGATACGCAGTATTTT.

The chain combines TRBV9 with TRBJ2-7; a possible D gene is TRBD1 (6 bases). This CDR3 contains 14 residues. The V end lost 0 bases, the J end lost 4 bases, and 11 bases lay between the germline ends. The germline V gene has CDR1 SGDLS and CDR2 YYNGEE. The CDR3 coding sequence is TGTGCCAGCAGCGTAGATGGGGGCGTGTACGAGCAGTACTTC. The encoded protein is CASSVDGGVYEQYF.